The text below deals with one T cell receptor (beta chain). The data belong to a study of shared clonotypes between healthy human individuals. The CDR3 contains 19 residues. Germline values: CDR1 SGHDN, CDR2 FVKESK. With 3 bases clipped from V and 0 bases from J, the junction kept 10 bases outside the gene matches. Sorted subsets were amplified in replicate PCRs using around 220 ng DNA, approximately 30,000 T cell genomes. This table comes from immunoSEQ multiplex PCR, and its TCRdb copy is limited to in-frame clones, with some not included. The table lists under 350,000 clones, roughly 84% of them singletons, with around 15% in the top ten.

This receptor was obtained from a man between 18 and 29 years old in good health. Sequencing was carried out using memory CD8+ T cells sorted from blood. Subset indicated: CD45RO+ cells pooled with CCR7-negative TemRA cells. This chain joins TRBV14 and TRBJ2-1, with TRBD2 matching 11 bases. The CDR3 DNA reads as TGTGCCAGCAGCCAGGAGGGACTAGCGGCTAGAAGCTCCTACAATGAGCAGTTCTTC. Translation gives CASSQEGLAARSSYNEQFF.